The source of this T cell receptor beta chain is a study of blood T cell repertoires in COVID-19. On the study more broadly: Collection of acute and convalescent COVID-19 samples took place in the United States, Italy and Spain. T cells, B-cell-depleted T cells, or PBMCs supplied cDNA or gDNA.

The protocol was immunoSEQ multiplex PCR, while the TCRdb copy is restricted to in-frame clones and leaves out a portion. This sample yields hundreds of thousands of clones, of which approximately 88% are seen a single time; approximately 0.7% belongs to the top ten. V lost 5 bases, J lost 5 bases, and 15 bases lay in between. CDR3 length equals 14 residues. Germline V gene lookup returns CDR1 SEHNR and CDR2 FQNEAQ (reference sequence). This chain uses TRBV7-9 with TRBJ1-2, with D tentatively TRBD1 (5 bases). The sequenced sample was peripheral blood. This receptor was obtained from a human donor in a cohort sampled during active COVID-19. CDR3 amino acids: CASSPRETAYGYTF. The CDR3 DNA sequence: TGTGCCAGCAGCCCTCGGGAGACAGCATATGGCTACACCTTC.